These 18 T cell receptor beta chains were all obtained from the same sample, sequenced in a study of cytomegalovirus exposure and HLA in healthy donors. The PCR contained 60 Vbeta and 13 Jbeta primers. The assay was immunoSEQ multiplex PCR, and TCRdb's table has in-frame clones only and misses some. Found here are around 150,000 clones, around 80% of them singletons; the top ten hold 11%. Sequencing used PBMCs. These TCRs come from a man younger than 35 in good health and CMV-seropositive.

This rearrangement joins TRBV9 to TRBJ2-3, with a tentative D call TRBD2 (7 bases). V lost 5 bases to trimming and J lost 3 bases, with 22 bases between them. The CDR3 has 17 residues. Germline CDR1 reads SGDLS; CDR2 reads YYNGEE. CDR3 residues: CASSPYIGGGGTDTQYF. CDR3 nucleotide sequence: TGTGCCAGCAGTCCGTACATAGGAGGGGGGGGTACAGATACGCAGTATTTT.

The chain uses TRBV7-9 and TRBJ1-5; no definite D call. This CDR3 is built from 17 residues. The V gene's germline CDR1 is SEHNR and CDR2 FQNEAQ (reference sequence). The V gene lost 0 bases and the J gene lost 4 bases, with 16 bases spanning the gap. The CDR3 spells CASSLADGKAFNQPQHF. The CDR3 DNA sequence: TGTGCCAGCAGCTTAGCGGACGGGAAGGCTTTTAATCAGCCCCAGCATTTT. Complete variable domain (other parts from reference TRBV7-9 and TRBJ1-5): DTGVSQNPRHKITKRGQNVTFRCDPISEHNRLYWYRQTLGQGPEFLTYFQNEAQLEKSRLLSDRFSAERPKGSFSTLEIQRTEQGDSAMYLCASSLADGKAFNQPQHFGDGTRLSIL.

J is TRBJ2-7 and V is TRBV6-1; no clear D. Germline assignment: CDR1 MNHNS and CDR2 SASEGT. The V gene lost 1 base and the J gene lost 9 bases, with 7 bases spanning the gap. This CDR3 spans 11 amino acids. In nucleotides, the CDR3 is TGTGCCAGCAGTGAAGAAACCGGGCAGTACTTC. Protein product: CASSEETGQYF.

This sequence joins TRBV5-1 and TRBJ2-1, with a possible D match to TRBD2 (6 bases). This CDR3 region has 14 residues. Germline CDR1 SGHRS, CDR2 YFSETQ. V lost 3 bases and J 9 bases, leaving 16 bases between the germline ends. The CDR3 region has the DNA TGCGCCAGCAGCTATCACGGGAGATCGAGTGAGCAGTTCTTC. Translating it yields CASSYHGRSSEQFF.

The J gene is TRBJ2-7, the V gene TRBV19; D gene uncertain. The CDR3 runs to 13 residues. The germline V and J ends were trimmed by 2 bases and 3 bases, with 8 bases remaining between them. Germline assignment: CDR1 LNHDA and CDR2 SQIVND (reference sequence). The CDR3 region is CASSIQANYEQYF. CDR3 sequence (DNA): TGTGCCAGTAGTATACAGGCTAACTACGAGCAGTACTTC.

The chain combines TRBV19 with TRBJ1-5; D ambiguous. V was cut by 3 bases and J by 2 bases, with 17 bases left in between. Germline values: CDR1 LNHDA, CDR2 SQIVND (reference sequence). This CDR3 spans 17 amino acids. The CDR3 bases are TGTGCCAGTAGTATTTTTGCAGGCAATATGGGCAATCAGCCCCAGCATTTT. It encodes CASSIFAGNMGNQPQHF.

This chain connects TRBV5-1 to TRBJ2-7; TRBD2 might be the D (5 bases). Germline CDR1 is SGHRS and CDR2 is YFSETQ. The CDR3 spans 14 residues. V was cut by 0 bases and J by 3 bases, with 10 bases left in between. The CDR3 DNA follows: TGCGCCAGCAGCTTGGGAGGGCCGGTCTACGAGCAGTACTTC. It specifies CASSLGGPVYEQYF.

The rearrangement uses TRBV7-2 and TRBJ2-1; 9 bases are shared with TRBD2. The CDR3 has 17 residues. With 1 base clipped from V and 7 bases from J, the junction kept 11 bases outside the gene matches. CDR1 and CDR2 (germline): SGHTA, FQGNSA. The CDR3: CASSLVVIAGAQNEQFF. CDR3 sequence (DNA): TGTGCCAGCAGCTTAGTGGTGATAGCGGGAGCCCAGAATGAGCAGTTCTTC.

The chain links TRBV11-2 to TRBJ2-7; D uncertain. The germline V gene encodes CDR1 SGHAT and CDR2 FQNNGV. The CDR3 runs 16 residues. V was trimmed by 5 bases and J by 3 bases, leaving 20 bases between them. The CDR3 loop is CASSPSWPLNDYEQYF. CDR3 DNA: TGTGCCAGCAGCCCCTCCTGGCCCCTGAATGACTACGAGCAGTACTTC.

This chain uses TRBV30 with TRBJ2-3; the D gene is possibly TRBD2 (6 bases). The CDR3 runs 15 residues. CDR1 and CDR2 (germline): GTSNPN, SVGIG (reference sequence). V was shortened by 3 bases and J by 0 bases, with 13 bases between the two germline ends. The CDR3 is CAWRLGGSSTDTQYF. CDR3 nucleotide sequence: TGTGCCTGGAGATTGGGAGGATCTAGCACAGATACGCAGTATTTT.

The rearrangement joins TRBV28 to TRBJ2-3; 13 bases agree with TRBD2. J was trimmed by 2 bases and V by 3 bases; bases with no gene match: 8. CDR3 length: 18 residues. Germline V gene sequence: CDR1 MDHEN, CDR2 SYDVKM. CDR3 in amino acids: CASSLLGTSGKSTDTQYF. In nucleotides, the CDR3 is TGTGCCAGCAGTTTGCTTGGGACTAGCGGGAAGTCCACAGATACGCAGTATTTT.

The chain carries TRBV27 and TRBJ2-1, with 11 bases aligning to TRBD2. Germline assignment: CDR1 MNHEY and CDR2 SMNVEV (reference sequence). The CDR3 covers 17 residues. V lost 6 bases, J lost 4 bases, and 11 bases stayed unmatched. Written as DNA, the CDR3 is TGTGCCAGCAGCCGACCGGGGGGACTAGCGGCTTACAATGAGCAGTTCTTC. As protein: CASSRPGGLAAYNEQFF.

V is TRBV7-9 and J is TRBJ2-5, with D possibly being TRBD2 (5 bases). Trimming shortened V by 5 bases and J by 5 bases, and 21 bases separated the two germline ends. The CDR3 consists of 16 residues. The germline gives CDR1 SEHNR, CDR2 FQNEAQ (reference sequence). CDR3 DNA: TGTGCCAGCAGCCCCCTAAGCCATGTGGGAGAGGAGACCCAGTACTTC. This gives the protein CASSPLSHVGEETQYF.

This chain's CDR3 is CASRGASRSRDTQYF. CDR3 DNA sequence: TGTGCCAGTAGGGGAGCTAGCCGGTCACGGGATACGCAGTATTTT. The chain has TRBV19 and TRBJ2-3, with D possibly matching TRBD2 (5 bases). The CDR3 consists of 15 residues. Germline V lookup: CDR1 LNHDA, CDR2 SQIVND (reference sequence). Trimming shortened V by 6 bases and J by 6 bases, and 19 bases separated the two germline ends.

The chain couples TRBV6-1 to TRBJ2-1; tentative D call: TRBD1 (6 bases). The germline V gene has CDR1 MNHNS and CDR2 SASEGT. V was clipped by 2 bases and J by 3 bases, with 14 bases between them. The CDR3 is 16 residues long. Written as DNA, the CDR3 is TGTGCCAGCAGTGAATTAAGGCAGGGGCTCTACAATGAGCAGTTCTTC. Translation: CASSELRQGLYNEQFF.

The CDR3 region is CASSPRTAGGNEQYF. The CDR3 DNA follows: TGTGCCAGCAGCCCACGGACAGCGGGAGGCAACGAGCAGTACTTC. The chain has TRBV11-2 and TRBJ2-7; 9 nucleotides agree with TRBD2. This CDR3 comprises 15 residues. CDR1 SGHAT and CDR2 FQNNGV come from the germline V gene. With V trimmed by 5 bases and J by 5 bases, 10 bases remained unmatched.

The chain recombines TRBV15 with TRBJ2-5; possible D gene TRBD1, 6 bases. Looked up from germline, CDR1 is LNHNV and CDR2 is YYDKDF (reference sequence). This CDR3 has 13 amino acids. Deletions cut 6 bases from V and 3 bases from J, with 11 bases between. CDR3 in amino acids: CATRIRDKETQYF. As DNA, the CDR3 is TGTGCCACCAGAATAAGGGACAAAGAGACCCAGTACTTC.

The rearrangement uses TRBV30 and TRBJ2-1; 14 nucleotides align to TRBD2. The germline V gene has CDR1 GTSNPN and CDR2 SVGIG (reference sequence). The length of the CDR3 is 15 residues. V was clipped by 3 bases and J by 5 bases; unmatched bases: 3. CDR3 region: CAWSTGLAGDNEQFF. The CDR3 DNA is TGTGCCTGGAGCACGGGACTAGCGGGAGACAATGAGCAGTTCTTC.